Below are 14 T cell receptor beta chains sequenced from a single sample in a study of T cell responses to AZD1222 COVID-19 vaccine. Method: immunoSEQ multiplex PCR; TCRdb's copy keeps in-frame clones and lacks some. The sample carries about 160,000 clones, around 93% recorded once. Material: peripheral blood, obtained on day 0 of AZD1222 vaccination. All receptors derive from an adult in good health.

CDR3 loop: CASSLGRQGQLFF. The CDR3 DNA follows: TGTGCCAGCAGCTTAGGCCGACAGGGGCAACTGTTTTTT. The chain couples TRBV11-2 to TRBJ1-4, with 8 bases aligning to TRBD1. The CDR3 length is 13 residues. V was pared by 1 base and J by 12 bases, with 4 bases of the junction left unmatched. Germline V CDR1 and CDR2: SGHAT, FQNNGV.

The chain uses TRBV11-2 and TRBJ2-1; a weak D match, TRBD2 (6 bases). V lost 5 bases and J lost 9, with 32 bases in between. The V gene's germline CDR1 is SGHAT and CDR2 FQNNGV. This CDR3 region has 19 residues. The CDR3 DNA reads TGTGCCAGCAGCCTCCGGTATCGGGGGTCAGCTATTTTACGGGGTGAGCAGTTCTTC. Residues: CASSLRYRGSAILRGEQFF.

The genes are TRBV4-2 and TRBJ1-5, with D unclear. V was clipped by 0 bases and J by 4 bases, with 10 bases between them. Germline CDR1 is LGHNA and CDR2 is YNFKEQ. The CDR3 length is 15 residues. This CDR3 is CASSQDGRGNQPQHF. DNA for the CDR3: TGTGCCAGCAGCCAAGATGGGAGAGGGAATCAGCCCCAGCATTTT.

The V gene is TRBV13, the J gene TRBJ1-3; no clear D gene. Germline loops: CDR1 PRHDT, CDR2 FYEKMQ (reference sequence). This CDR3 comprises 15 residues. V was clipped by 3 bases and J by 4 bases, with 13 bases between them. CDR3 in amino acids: CASSLGRAHGNTIYF. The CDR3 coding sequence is TGTGCCAGCAGCTTGGGCCGGGCCCACGGAAACACCATATATTTT.

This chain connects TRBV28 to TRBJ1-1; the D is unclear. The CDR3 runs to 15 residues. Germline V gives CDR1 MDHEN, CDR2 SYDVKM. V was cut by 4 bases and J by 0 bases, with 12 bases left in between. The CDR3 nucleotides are TGTGCCAGCAGTTCAACCCTCCCCATGAACACTGAAGCTTTCTTT. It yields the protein CASSSTLPMNTEAFF.

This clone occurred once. The CDR3 here is CSARTSGSSYNEQFF. The DNA for the CDR3 is TGCAGCGCCCGGACTAGCGGGAGCTCCTACAATGAGCAGTTCTTC. The chain is built from TRBV29-1 and TRBJ2-1, with TRBD2 matching 13 bases. The CDR3 runs 15 residues. Germline V gives CDR1 SQVTM, CDR2 ANQGSEA. Trimming removed 7 bases from V and 0 bases from J; junction bases left unmatched: 3.

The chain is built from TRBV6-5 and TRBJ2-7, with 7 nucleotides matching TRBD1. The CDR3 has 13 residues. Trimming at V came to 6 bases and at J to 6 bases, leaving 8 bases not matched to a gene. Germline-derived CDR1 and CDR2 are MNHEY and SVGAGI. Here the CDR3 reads CASSRDSSLEQYF. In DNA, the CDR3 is TGTGCCAGCAGCAGGGACAGTTCGCTCGAGCAGTACTTC.

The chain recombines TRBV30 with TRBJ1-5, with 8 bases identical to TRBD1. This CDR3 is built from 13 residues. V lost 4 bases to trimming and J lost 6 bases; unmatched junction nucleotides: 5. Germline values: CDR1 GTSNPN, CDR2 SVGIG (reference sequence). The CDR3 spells CAWTQGGSQPQHF. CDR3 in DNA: TGTGCCTGGACACAGGGGGGAAGTCAGCCCCAGCATTTT.

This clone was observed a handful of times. Here the CDR3 reads CAWSIGTSDLLIETQYF. In DNA form, the CDR3 reads TGTGCCTGGAGCATAGGGACTAGCGACCTCCTGATAGAGACCCAGTACTTC. V usage is TRBV30 and J usage is TRBJ2-5; 10 bases map to TRBD2. CDR3 length equals 17 residues. The V gene end was trimmed by 3 bases and the J gene end by 4 bases; junction bases not matched to a gene: 14. Looked up from germline, CDR1 is GTSNPN and CDR2 is SVGIG (reference sequence).

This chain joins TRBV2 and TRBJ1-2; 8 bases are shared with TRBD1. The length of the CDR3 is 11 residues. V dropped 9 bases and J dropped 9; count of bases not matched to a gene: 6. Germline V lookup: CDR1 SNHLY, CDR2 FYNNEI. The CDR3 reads CASYRQGSYTF. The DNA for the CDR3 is TGTGCCAGTTATAGACAGGGGAGCTACACCTTC.

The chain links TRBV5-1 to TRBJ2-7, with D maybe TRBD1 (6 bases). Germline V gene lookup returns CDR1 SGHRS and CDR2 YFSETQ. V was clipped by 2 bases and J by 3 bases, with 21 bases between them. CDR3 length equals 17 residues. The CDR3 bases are TGCGCCAGCAGCTTTTTGTCCGTGGGGGCTCCCTACTACGAGCAGTACTTC. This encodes CASSFLSVGAPYYEQYF.

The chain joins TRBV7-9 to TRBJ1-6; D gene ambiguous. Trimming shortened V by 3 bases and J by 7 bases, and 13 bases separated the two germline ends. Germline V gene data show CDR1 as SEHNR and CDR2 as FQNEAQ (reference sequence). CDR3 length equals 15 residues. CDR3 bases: TGTGCCAGCAGCTTGACCATGGGCAACAATTCACCCCTCCACTTT. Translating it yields CASSLTMGNNSPLHF.

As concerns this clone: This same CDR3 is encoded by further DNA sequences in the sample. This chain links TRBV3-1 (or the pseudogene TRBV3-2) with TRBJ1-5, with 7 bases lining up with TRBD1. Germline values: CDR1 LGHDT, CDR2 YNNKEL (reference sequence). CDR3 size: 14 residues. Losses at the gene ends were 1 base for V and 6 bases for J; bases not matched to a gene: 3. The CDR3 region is CASSQGQGGQPQHF. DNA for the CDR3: TGTGCCAGCAGCCAAGGACAGGGAGGTCAGCCCCAGCATTTT.

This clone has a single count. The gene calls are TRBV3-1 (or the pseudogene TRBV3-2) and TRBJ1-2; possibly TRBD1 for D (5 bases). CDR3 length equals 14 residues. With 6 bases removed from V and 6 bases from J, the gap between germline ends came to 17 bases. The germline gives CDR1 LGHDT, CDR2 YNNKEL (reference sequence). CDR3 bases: TGTGCCAGCAGACCCAGTGGGGGGGTAGATGGCTACACCTTC. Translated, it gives CASRPSGGVDGYTF.